This TCR beta chain was sequenced for a study of glioma-infiltrating T cells after dendritic cell vaccination. As concerns this clone: Its antigen is not known.

The primer mix had 60 V beta and 13 J beta primers. This table comes from immunoSEQ multiplex PCR, and its TCRdb copy is limited to in-frame clones, with some not included. The sample shows some 70,000 clones, 81% of them seen only once. Patients had residual fresh-frozen tumor tissue and more than two years of survival data. Germline-derived CDR1 and CDR2 are LGHNA and YSLEER. V gave up 0 bases and J gave up 3 bases, with 6 bases separating them. The CDR3 totals 15 residues. Findings of the study overall: Only a small number of patients had complete blood and tumor samples.

The V call is TRBV4-3, the J call TRBJ1-6; D gene uncertain. The sequences come from blood, collected before dendritic cell vaccination. The receptor comes from a human donor with glioblastoma. CDR3 amino acids: CASSQETSYNSPLHF. CDR3 DNA: TGCGCCAGCAGCCAAGAAACCAGCTATAATTCACCCCTCCACTTT.